This section outlines one TCR beta chain sequence together with its context. The data belong to a study of cytomegalovirus exposure and HLA in healthy donors. V lost 5 bases, J lost 2 bases, and 12 bases lay in between. Germline V gives CDR1 SGHTA, CDR2 FQGNSA. CDR3 length: 14 residues. Some clones are missing from TCRdb's copy, which holds only in-frame ones; the method was immunoSEQ multiplex PCR. The sample lists approximately 60,000 clones; around 92% were seen once. The chain employs TRBV7-2 and TRBJ1-2; D not resolved. The receptor's source is a woman between 18 and 30 years old in good health and CMV-seronegative. Input material: PBMCs. This CDR3 is CASSLGTRNYGYTF. In nucleotides, the CDR3 is TGTGCCAGCAGCCTAGGAACCAGAAACTATGGCTACACCTTC.